This TCR beta chain originates from a study of tumor-infiltrating lymphocytes in primary liver carcinoma. Germline CDR1 is SGHAT and CDR2 is FQNNGV. Trimming took 5 bases from V and 11 from J, leaving 28 bases between them. This CDR3 contains 17 residues. This clonotype showed up just once. Synthesis of TCR beta cDNA was carried out from 500 ng total RNA with a constant-region primer. Researchers made the TCR beta libraries by running three nested multiplex PCR rounds with slightly modified ARM-PCR. Amplification in the first two PCR rounds was performed using TRBV1-TRBV30 forward primers and a C-beta reverse primer for 10 cycles each. TCRdb called the multiplex PCR reads again in MiXCR, with one record for every CDR3 protein. The table includes roughly 180,000 distinct CDR3 sequences, approximately 60% detected once. Researchers drew blood RNA from unsorted whole blood and extracted germline DNA as well.

The sequenced sample was peripheral blood. The origin of this receptor is a man aged 40-49 years with primary liver carcinoma and hepatitis B virus infection. V gene TRBV11-2 combines with J gene TRBJ2-1, with D possibly being TRBD1 (8 bases). The CDR3 region has the DNA TGTGCCAGCAGCCTCCAAACAGGGGGGAGGGCCGGCGGTCAGCAGTTCTTC. This translates into CASSLQTGGRAGGQQFF.